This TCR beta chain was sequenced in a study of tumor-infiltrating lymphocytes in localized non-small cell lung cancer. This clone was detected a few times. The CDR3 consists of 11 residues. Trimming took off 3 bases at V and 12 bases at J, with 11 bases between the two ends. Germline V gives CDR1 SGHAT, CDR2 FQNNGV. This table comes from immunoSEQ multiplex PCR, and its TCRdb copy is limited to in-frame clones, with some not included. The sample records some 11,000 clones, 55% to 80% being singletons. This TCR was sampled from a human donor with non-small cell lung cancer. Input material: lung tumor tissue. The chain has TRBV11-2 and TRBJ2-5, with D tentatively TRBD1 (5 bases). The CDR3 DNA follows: TGTGCCAGCAGCTTTGGGAACAGGAAGTACTTC. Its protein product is CASSFGNRKYF.